These T cell receptor beta chains were read from a single sample in a study of Ad26.COV2.S vaccination and SARS-CoV-2 variants. Sequencing was performed with immunoSEQ multiplex PCR; in TCRdb, only in-frame clones are kept and a portion is missing. The table lists a few hundred thousand clones, approximately 87% of them singletons. The sequences come from peripheral blood, collected in a trial of Ad26.COV2.S vaccine versus placebo. The receptors shown here come from a person aged 18-60 years who received the Ad26.COV2.S COVID-19 vaccine or a placebo. Each CDR3 is given with its conserved first and last residue. A D gene is named only where the DNA matches it firmly. Rows may omit the clone size; those that give it use once, few, many or a size class.

>16|NA|TRBJ2-5|NA|TRBV7-9
TGTGCCAGCAGCCCCTTAGGTAGGGCGTCCCTAGAGACCCAGTACTTC
CASSPLGRASLETQYF
>14|NA|TRBJ1-1|NA|TRBV7-9
TGTGCCAGCAGCTGGCGGGACAAGAACACTGAAGCTTTCTTT
CASSWRDKNTEAFF
>12|NA|TRBJ2-1|TRBD2|TRBV28
TGTGCCAGCAGTTTAAGTCTAGCGGGGAAGTTCTTC
CASSLSLAGKFF
>20|NA|TRBJ2-5|TRBD2|TRBV13
TGTGCCAGCAGCTCCTCTCGACTAGCGGGGGGCCTAGGGTACCAAGAGACCCAGTACTTC
CASSSSRLAGGLGYQETQYF
>16|NA|TRBJ2-7|NA|TRBV4-3
TGCGCCAGCAGCCTCGAATCGGGACGCACCTCCTACGAGCAGTACTTC
CASSLESGRTSYEQYF
>14|NA|TRBJ1-2|TRBD1|TRBV28
TGTGCCAGCAGTCGGGACAGAGTTTCCTATGGCTACACCTTC
CASSRDRVSYGYTF
>15|NA|TRBJ2-7|TRBD1|TRBV11-2
TGTGCCAGCAGCGGGGCCGGGACAGGGGGCTACGAGCAGTACTTC
CASSGAGTGGYEQYF
>14|NA|TRBJ1-2|NA|TRBV29-1
TGCAGCGTTGGGGGTGACTTACAGGGTATTGGCTACACCTTC
CSVGGDLQGIGYTF
>15|NA|TRBJ2-2|NA|TRBV4-1
TGCGCCAGCAGCCAGGAGATATTTTACACCGGGGAGCTGTTTTTT
CASSQEIFYTGELFF
>13|once|TRBJ2-7|NA|TRBV18
TGTGCCAGCTCACCAAATGGGGCCTACGAGCAGTACTTC
CASSPNGAYEQYF
>15|NA|TRBJ2-3|TRBD1|TRBV5-1
TGCGCCAGCAGCTTGGCCGACAGGGTGGCAGATACGCAGTATTTT
CASSLADRVADTQYF
>16|NA|TRBJ2-1|TRBD2|TRBV5-4
TGTGCCAGCAGCCGCGGGGGGTATTTCGGGGAAAATGAGCAGTTCTTC
CASSRGGYFGENEQFF
>15|NA|TRBJ1-1|NA|TRBV28
TGTGCCAGCAGTTTATGGGGGTCGGGGAGCACTGAAGCTTTCTTT
CASSLWGSGSTEAFF
>16|NA|TRBJ2-1|TRBD2|TRBV11-3
TGTGCCAGCAGCTCATCCTCGGGACTAGCGGGGAATGAGCAGTTCTTC
CASSSSSGLAGNEQFF
>15|NA|TRBJ2-7|NA|TRBV7-8
TGTGCCAGCAGCTTATGGGCCCGGGCAGGAAACGAGCAGTACTTC
CASSLWARAGNEQYF
>16|once|TRBJ2-3|TRBD2|TRBV5-1
TGCGCCAGCAGCTTTGGACTAGCGGGAGGCACAGATACGCAGTATTTT
CASSFGLAGGTDTQYF
>18|NA|TRBJ1-4|NA|TRBV7-9
TGTGCCAGCAGCTTAGGTGGAAGGAGTGGTGCAACTAATGAAAAACTGTTTTTT
CASSLGGRSGATNEKLFF
>18|NA|TRBJ1-6|TRBD1|TRBV5-8
TGTGCCAGCAGCTTAACCCCTGAGACAGGGGGCTCGGGTTCACCCCTCCACTTT
CASSLTPETGGSGSPLHF
>16|NA|TRBJ2-1|NA|TRBV5-6
TGTGCCAGCAGCTGGGATACGTTGTCCCCTCACAATGAGCAGTTCTTC
CASSWDTLSPHNEQFF
>15|NA|TRBJ1-4|NA|TRBV19
TGTGCCAGTCGAATCTCCGGGACAAGGAATGAAAAACTGTTTTTT
CASRISGTRNEKLFF
>16|NA|TRBJ1-6|NA|TRBV19
TGTGCCAGTAGTATGAAGTGGAGCTCCTATAATTCACCCCTCCACTTT
CASSMKWSSYNSPLHF
>14|NA|TRBJ1-6|NA|TRBV5-1
TGCGCCAGCAGCTCCGGACAGATTAATTCACCCCTCCACTTT
CASSSGQINSPLHF
>15|NA|TRBJ2-1|TRBD2|TRBV11-2
TGTGCCAGCACTCTTCGCGGACTAGCGGGGAATGTTCAGTTCTTC
CASTLRGLAGNVQFF
>16|NA|TRBJ2-3|TRBD2|TRBV7-2
TGTGCCAGCAGCTTTAGGCGGGGGGGGGTAGGAGATACGCAGTATTTT
CASSFRRGGVGDTQYF
>14|NA|TRBJ1-5|NA|TRBV10-1
TGCGCCAGCAACTGGGGCGTCGAGAATCAGCCCCAGCATTTT
CASNWGVENQPQHF
>12|NA|TRBJ2-7|NA|TRBV19
TGTGCCAGTAGTATAGGACCCTACGAGCAGTACTTC
CASSIGPYEQYF
>13|NA|TRBJ1-5|NA|TRBV12-3/TRBV12-4
TGTGCCAGCAGTTTTCTACGCAATCAGCCCCAGCATTTT
CASSFLRNQPQHF
>14|NA|TRBJ2-1|NA|TRBV9
TGTGCCAGCAGCGTACTACAGGGCTACAATGAGCAGTTCTTC
CASSVLQGYNEQFF
>14|NA|TRBJ2-7|NA|TRBV5-5
TGTGCCAGCGGCTTCGGGGCAGGGTACTACGAGCAGTACTTC
CASGFGAGYYEQYF
>13|NA|TRBJ2-4|TRBD1|TRBV2
TGTGCCAGCAGTGAAAGGACAGGGGACATTCAGTACTTC
CASSERTGDIQYF
>13|few|TRBJ1-2|NA|TRBV7-9
TGTGCCAGCAGCTTAATAGGGGACTATGGCTACACCTTC
CASSLIGDYGYTF
>15|NA|TRBJ2-1|TRBD2|TRBV19
TGTGCCAGTAGTATACTGGGACTAGAGTACAATGAGCAGTTCTTC
CASSILGLEYNEQFF
>14|NA|TRBJ2-5|TRBD2|TRBV28
TGTGCCAGCAGGCTGCGGGGGGGCCAAGAGACCCAGTACTTC
CASRLRGGQETQYF
>12|NA|TRBJ2-3|NA|TRBV12-3/TRBV12-4
TGTGCCAGCAGTCGGAGCACAGATACGCAGTATTTT
CASSRSTDTQYF
>18|NA|TRBJ2-1|TRBD2|TRBV4-1
TGCGCCAGCAGCCAAGTGGTCGGTGGGGGGGGACCCTACAATGAGCAGTTCTTC
CASSQVVGGGGPYNEQFF
>14|NA|TRBJ2-5|NA|TRBV5-1
TGCGCCAGCAGCTCGACGACGGTGGGGGAGACCCAGTACTTC
CASSSTTVGETQYF
>14|NA|TRBJ1-1|NA|TRBV19
TGTGCCAGTAGTATCCCAGGGAAGAACACTGAAGCTTTCTTT
CASSIPGKNTEAFF
>14|NA|TRBJ1-4|NA|TRBV6-5
TGTGCCAGCAGCCAGGGTGCATCTAATGAAAAACTGTTTTTT
CASSQGASNEKLFF
>12|NA|TRBJ2-3|NA|TRBV9
TGTGCCAGCAGCGTAGCGGTGGGGGCGCAGTATTTT
CASSVAVGAQYF
>15|NA|TRBJ2-3|NA|TRBV11-3
TGTGCCAGCAGCTTAGGTTCAGGGAGCACAGATACGCAGTATTTT
CASSLGSGSTDTQYF
>13|NA|TRBJ2-1|NA|TRBV7-3
TGTGCCAGCAGCGGCGGGAATTACAATGAGCAGTTCTTC
CASSGGNYNEQFF
>14|NA|TRBJ2-7|NA|TRBV14
TGTGCCAGCAGCCAGGGGAATGATCACTACGAGCAGTACTTC
CASSQGNDHYEQYF
>14|NA|TRBJ2-1|TRBD1|TRBV28
TGTGCCAGCAGCACAGACAGGGGATACAATGAGCAGTTCTTC
CASSTDRGYNEQFF
>13|NA|TRBJ2-7|NA|TRBV2
TGTGCCAGCCACCGTCCACTCAACTACGAGCAGTACTTC
CASHRPLNYEQYF